A single T cell receptor (beta chain) is shown here with its context. Each patient with chemo-refractory metastatic non-small-cell lung cancer was treated with focal radiation plus CTLA-4 blockade using ipilimumab. The record originates from a study of radiotherapy plus CTLA-4 blockade in lung cancer. About the study: Objective responses were documented in around 20% of patients, with disease control in roughly 31%.

TCRdb keeps only in-frame clones here, not all; method: immunoSEQ multiplex PCR. The profile shows almost 55,000 clones, around 85% of them singletons. Germline V gene data show CDR1 as SEHNR and CDR2 as FQNEAQ (reference sequence). This CDR3 has 17 amino acids. V lost 5 bases and J 1 base, leaving 20 bases between the germline ends. The receptor was derived from a human donor with non-small cell lung cancer who had a partial response to radiotherapy plus ipilimumab. This specimen was peripheral blood, taken from a patient treated with radiotherapy plus ipilimumab. The chain has TRBV7-9 and TRBJ1-1; TRBD1 is a possible D gene (6 bases). The CDR3 protein is CASSDPTGGAWNTEAFF. For the CDR3, the DNA is TGTGCCAGCAGCGACCCTACGGGGGGGGCCTGGAACACTGAAGCTTTCTTT.